The rows below give T cell receptor delta chains drawn from one sample of a study of gamma-delta T cells after stem cell transplantation. TCRdb re-processed the RT-PCR reads via CATT. The repertoire includes about 15,000 delta-chain clones, about 8.5% of them detected once, and around 64% sits in the top ten. The sample was gamma-delta T cells. These receptors originate from a human donor. It is not recorded whose cells these are; they may come from a transplant donor. CDR3s include the opening cysteine and the closing phenylalanine or tryptophan. The order of the fields is J gene, clone size, V gene, D gene, CDR3 protein, CDR3 DNA. D genes are given only for firm matches. Some rows mark clone size as missing; the rest say once, few, many or name a class of expanded clone.

j_gene: TRDJ1; abundance: few; v_gene: TRDV2; d_gene: TRDD3; CDR3aa: CACDLVGDTRNTDKLIF; CDR3nt: TGTGCTTGTGACTTGGTGGGGGATACTCGAAACACCGATAAACTCATCTTT
j_gene: TRDJ1; abundance: few; v_gene: TRDV2; d_gene: TRDD3; CDR3aa: CACDTLPGGPTTVAPTDKLIF; CDR3nt: TGTGCCTGTGACACCCTTCCTGGGGGACCCACAACGGTTGCCCCCACCGATAAACTCATCTTT
j_gene: TRDJ3; abundance: few; v_gene: TRDV2; d_gene: TRDD3; CDR3aa: CACELVLGDTSSWDTRQMFF; CDR3nt: TGTGCCTGTGAACTAGTACTGGGGGATACAAGCTCCTGGGACACCCGCCAGATGTTTTTC
j_gene: TRDJ1; abundance: NA; v_gene: TRDV2; d_gene: NA; CDR3aa: CACDPVESNLITVGLTDKLIF; CDR3nt: TGTGCCTGTGACCCCGTTGAGTCCAACCTGATTACGGTGGGACTCACCGATAAACTCATCTTT
j_gene: TRDJ1; abundance: NA; v_gene: TRDV2; d_gene: NA; CDR3aa: CACDTWDAQGDKDKLIF; CDR3nt: TGTGCCTGTGACACTTGGGACGCACAGGGGGACAAGGATAAACTCATCTTT
j_gene: TRDJ1; abundance: NA; v_gene: TRDV2; d_gene: TRDD3; CDR3aa: CAGGPTTGAPTDKLIF; CDR3nt: TGTGCTGGGGGACCCACAACGGGTGCCCCCACCGATAAACTCATCTTT
j_gene: TRDJ1; abundance: NA; v_gene: TRDV2; d_gene: TRDD3; CDR3aa: CACDTRRGDTKARLTDKLIF; CDR3nt: TGTGCCTGTGACACAAGAAGGGGGGATACGAAAGCCCGTTTAACCGATAAACTCATCTTT
j_gene: TRDJ1; abundance: NA; v_gene: TRDV2; d_gene: TRDD3; CDR3aa: CACDPSRSGGLGDTDKLIF; CDR3nt: TGTGCCTGTGACCCTAGTAGATCAGGGGGACTGGGGGACACCGATAAACTCATCTTT
j_gene: TRDJ3; abundance: NA; v_gene: TRDV2; d_gene: NA; CDR3aa: CACDTLRGRLYTCDNRPMIF; CDR3nt: TGTGCCTGTGACACTCTCCGGGGGCGACTTTATACCTGTGACAACCGCCCGATGATTTTC
j_gene: TRDJ1; abundance: many; v_gene: TRDV2; d_gene: TRDD3; CDR3aa: CAYDRAGDTQSYTDKLIF; CDR3nt: TGTGCCTATGACAGAGCGGGGGATACGCAATCTTACACCGATAAACTCATCTTT
j_gene: TRDJ1; abundance: medium-sized; v_gene: TRDV2; d_gene: TRDD3; CDR3aa: CACDTVGGIPTDKLIF; CDR3nt: TGTGCCTGTGACACCGTGGGGGGGATACCTACCGATAAACTCATCTTT
j_gene: TRDJ1; abundance: NA; v_gene: TRDV2; d_gene: TRDD3; CDR3aa: CACDTLGDTLGKLIF; CDR3nt: TGTGCCTGTGACACTCTGGGGGATACGCTGGGTAAACTCATCTTT
j_gene: TRDJ1; abundance: NA; v_gene: TRDV2; d_gene: NA; CDR3aa: CACDSSNCGSGDLYTDKLIF; CDR3nt: TGTGCCTGTGACTCCAGTAACTGCGGCAGTGGAGATTTGTACACCGATAAACTCATCTTT
j_gene: TRDJ1; abundance: medium-sized; v_gene: TRDV2; d_gene: NA; CDR3aa: CACDTLAGATYTDKLIF; CDR3nt: TGTGCCTGTGACACCCTCGCTGGGGCCACCTACACCGATAAACTCATCTTT
j_gene: TRDJ1; abundance: NA; v_gene: TRDV2; d_gene: NA; CDR3aa: CAYDTGEERAYTDKLIF; CDR3nt: TGTGCCTATGACACAGGCGAGGAGCGGGCCTACACCGATAAACTCATCTTT
j_gene: TRDJ1; abundance: many; v_gene: TRDV2; d_gene: TRDD3; CDR3aa: CACDTVGGYDSDKLIF; CDR3nt: TGTGCCTGTGACACCGTTGGGGGATACGATTCCGATAAACTCATCTTT
j_gene: TRDJ1; abundance: NA; v_gene: TRDV1; d_gene: TRDD3; CDR3aa: CAIGKRRLGGVEGTDKLIF; CDR3nt: TGTGCTATTGGGAAAAGAAGACTGGGGGGCGTTGAGGGGACCGATAAACTCATCTTT
j_gene: TRDJ1; abundance: few; v_gene: TRDV1; d_gene: NA; CDR3aa: CALGESGGSYDLGDKLIF; CDR3nt: TGTGCTCTTGGGGAAAGTGGTGGGTCCTACGACCTGGGGGATAAACTCATCTTT
j_gene: TRDJ3; abundance: NA; v_gene: TRDV2; d_gene: NA; CDR3aa: CACDTVSMGINSCDTRPMFF; CDR3nt: TGTGCCTGTGACACCGTAAGTATGGGGATCAACTCCTGTGACACCCGCCCGATGTTTTTC
j_gene: TRDJ1; abundance: few; v_gene: TRDV1; d_gene: NA; CDR3aa: CALTGDGTRTTRGEPIETDKLIF; CDR3nt: TGTGCTCTGACAGGGGACGGCACCAGGACGACCAGGGGGGAGCCCATCGAGACCGATAAACTCATCTTT
j_gene: TRDJ1; abundance: many; v_gene: TRDV2; d_gene: NA; CDR3aa: CACDTGKTKKYTDKLIF; CDR3nt: TGTGCCTGTGACACCGGAAAAACCAAAAAGTACACCGATAAACTCATCTTT
j_gene: TRDJ1; abundance: many; v_gene: TRDV2; d_gene: NA; CDR3aa: CACDTVESHLRTGGLTDKLIF; CDR3nt: TGTGCCTGTGACACCGTTGAGTCCCACCTGCGTACTGGTGGACTCACCGATAAACTCATCTTT
j_gene: TRDJ1; abundance: many; v_gene: TRDV1; d_gene: NA; CDR3aa: CALGKRNTFRAADKLIF; CDR3nt: TGTGCTCTTGGGAAACGAAACACATTTCGGGCGGCCGATAAACTCATCTTT
j_gene: TRDJ1; abundance: many; v_gene: TRDV2; d_gene: NA; CDR3aa: CACDTVEYHLRTGGLTAKLIF; CDR3nt: TGTGCCTGTGACACCGTTGAGTACCACCTGCGTACTGGTGGACTCACCGCTAAACTCATCTTT
j_gene: TRDJ4; abundance: few; v_gene: TRDV1; d_gene: TRDD3; CDR3aa: CALGKLESAAPNPGGKSSRPLIF; CDR3nt: TGTGCTCTTGGGAAACTAGAAAGCGCGGCCCCCAATCCTGGGGGCAAAAGTTCCAGACCCCTGATCTTT
j_gene: TRDJ3; abundance: NA; v_gene: TRDV2; d_gene: NA; CDR3aa: CACDTAAGLWDTQQMIF; CDR3nt: TGTGCCTGTGACACTGCTGCGGGATTGTGGGACACCCAACAAATGATTTTC
j_gene: TRDJ1; abundance: NA; v_gene: TRDV2; d_gene: TRDD3; CDR3aa: CACDTGRAKTGDRSGKLIF; CDR3nt: TGTGCCTGTGACACCGGTAGGGCTAAGACGGGGGATAGAAGCGGTAAACTCATCTTT
j_gene: TRDJ1; abundance: medium-sized; v_gene: TRDV2; d_gene: NA; CDR3aa: CACDTGSGERKLIF; CDR3nt: TGTGCCTGTGACACCGGGTCGGGGGAGAGGAAACTCATCTTT
j_gene: TRDJ1; abundance: medium-sized; v_gene: TRDV2; d_gene: TRDD3; CDR3aa: CACDTIGDWGLPRAYTDKLIF; CDR3nt: TGTGCCTGTGACACCATTGGCGACTGGGGGTTACCAAGAGCGTACACCGATAAACTCATCTTT
j_gene: TRDJ1; abundance: medium-sized; v_gene: TRDV2; d_gene: TRDD3; CDR3aa: CACDTVGTGIPGTPDKLIF; CDR3nt: TGTGCCTGTGACACCGTTGGAACGGGGATACCGGGGACCCCCGATAAACTCATCTTT
j_gene: TRDJ1; abundance: NA; v_gene: TRDV2; d_gene: NA; CDR3aa: CACDEQREETNLIF; CDR3nt: TGTGCCTGTGACGAGCAACGGGAGGAGACGAACCTCATCTTT
j_gene: TRDJ1; abundance: few; v_gene: TRDV2; d_gene: TRDD3; CDR3aa: CACDLLGDSYTYKLIF; CDR3nt: TGTGCCTGTGACTTACTGGGGGACTCGTACACCTATAAACTCATCTTT
j_gene: TRDJ1; abundance: many; v_gene: TRDV2; d_gene: TRDD3; CDR3aa: CACVPRGDSGAKLIF; CDR3nt: TGTGCCTGTGTCCCTCGGGGGGATAGTGGGGCTAAACTCATCTTT
j_gene: TRDJ2; abundance: NA; v_gene: TRDV1; d_gene: TRDD3; CDR3aa: CARRRWGITAKLFF; CDR3nt: TGTGCTCGTAGAAGATGGGGGATAACAGCAAAACTCTTCTTT
j_gene: TRDJ1; abundance: many; v_gene: TRAV29/DV5; d_gene: TRDD3; CDR3aa: CAASERFVFWGPAVTDKLIF; CDR3nt: TGTGCAGCAAGCGAGCGCTTCGTTTTCTGGGGGCCCGCCGTCACCGATAAACTCATCTTT
j_gene: TRDJ1; abundance: many; v_gene: TRDV1; d_gene: NA; CDR3aa: CAIGESGLPGGPYTDKLIF; CDR3nt: TGTGCTATTGGGGAATCCGGCCTTCCCGGGGGACCGTACACCGATAAACTCATCTTT
j_gene: TRDJ1; abundance: many; v_gene: TRDV2; d_gene: NA; CDR3aa: CACDRGRGTTDKLIF; CDR3nt: TGTGCCTGTGACAGAGGCCGGGGGACAACCGATAAACTCATCTTT
j_gene: TRDJ1; abundance: few; v_gene: TRDV2; d_gene: NA; CDR3aa: CACDIVGAPLSYTDQLIF; CDR3nt: TGTGCCTGTGACATAGTGGGGGCTCCGCTCTCTTACACCGATCAACTCATCTTT
j_gene: TRDJ1; abundance: NA; v_gene: TRDV2; d_gene: NA; CDR3aa: CACAGWEERGYTDKLIF; CDR3nt: TGTGCCTGTGCTGGATGGGAGGAGAGGGGGTACACCGATAAACTCATCTTT
j_gene: TRDJ1; abundance: few; v_gene: TRDV2; d_gene: NA; CDR3aa: CACALSPYDLGDKLIF; CDR3nt: TGTGCCTGTGCCCTCTCCCCCTACGACCTGGGGGATAAACTCATCTTT
j_gene: TRDJ1; abundance: NA; v_gene: TRDV2; d_gene: NA; CDR3aa: CACDTGTSPVRGAVTDKLIF; CDR3nt: TGTGCCTGTGACACCGGCACTTCACCCGTAAGGGGGGCCGTCACCGATAAACTCATCTTT
j_gene: TRDJ1; abundance: medium-sized; v_gene: TRDV2; d_gene: TRDD3; CDR3aa: CACDPMINGGSYTDKLIF; CDR3nt: TGTGCCTGTGACCCTATGATTAATGGGGGATCGTACACCGATAAACTCATCTTT
j_gene: TRDJ2; abundance: NA; v_gene: TRDV2; d_gene: NA; CDR3aa: CACDTLPCSGGLSYTDKLFF; CDR3nt: TGTGCCTGTGATACTCTCCCTTGTAGTGGTGGGTTATCTTATACCGATAAACTCTTCTTT
j_gene: TRDJ1; abundance: NA; v_gene: TRDV2; d_gene: NA; CDR3aa: CACDTLNIELETRSYTAKLIF; CDR3nt: TGTGCCTGTGACACCCTCAATATCGAACTGGAGACTAGATCATACACCGCTAAACTCATCTTT
j_gene: TRDJ1; abundance: once; v_gene: TRDV1; d_gene: NA; CDR3aa: CALGELSVCGLKPYPDKLIF; CDR3nt: TGTGCTCTTGGGGAACTCTCCGTATGTGGTCTAAAGCCGTACCCCGATAAACTCATCTTT
j_gene: TRDJ1; abundance: few; v_gene: TRDV1; d_gene: TRDD3; CDR3aa: CALTGDGPMTTMGEPIETDKLIF; CDR3nt: TGTGCTCTGACAGGGGACGGCCCCATGACGACCATGGGGGAGCCCATCGAGACCGATAAACTCATCTTT
j_gene: TRDJ1; abundance: NA; v_gene: TRDV2; d_gene: TRDD3; CDR3aa: CACDASTGGSSARYTDKLIF; CDR3nt: TGTGCCTGTGACGCCAGTACTGGGGGATCATCCGCCCGGTACACCGATAAACTCATCTTT
j_gene: TRDJ1; abundance: few; v_gene: TRDV2; d_gene: NA; CDR3aa: CACDTVAYPVDTDTDNLIF; CDR3nt: TGTGCCTGTGACACCGTCGCTTATCCTGTGGACACGGACACCGATAACCTCATCTTT
j_gene: TRDJ2; abundance: large; v_gene: TRDV1; d_gene: TRDD3; CDR3aa: CALGKGILLKYGGILDLTAQLFF; CDR3nt: TGTGCTCTTGGGAAGGGGATCCTACTGAAATACGGGGGGATACTGGACTTGACAGCACAACTCTTCTTT